A selection of T cell receptor beta chains follows, all from one sample in a study of regulatory T cells in long-lasting Graves disease. TCRdb redid the calling of the multiplex PCR reads with MiXCR, one entry per CDR3 protein. The sample consists of roughly 430,000 distinct CDR3 sequences, less than 20% of them appearing once. These data also featured in a second study, about T cells in Graves' hyperthyroidism and ophthalmopathy.

Sample: peripheral blood mononuclear cells (PBMCs), taken at new diagnosis, from a patient treated with antithyroid drugs. The source is a woman in her thirties with Graves disease. Each CDR3 is given with its conserved first and last residue. The D gene is left open where the match is weak. The size field is filled for only some rows; it gives once, few, many or a size class.

V	size	D	J	CDR3	DNA
TRBV28	.	TRBD2	TRBJ2-1	CASSLERAGAVNEQFF	TGTGCCAGCAGCTTAGAGAGAGCGGGAGCGGTCAATGAGCAGTTCTTC
TRBV5-1	.	TRBD1	TRBJ1-5	CASSRTGSQPQHF	TGCGCCAGCAGCCGGACAGGGAGCCAGCCCCAGCATTTT
TRBV3-1	many	.	TRBJ2-3	CASSRDPHTQYF	TGTGCCAGCAGCCGGGACCCACATACGCAGTATTTT
TRBV5-1	many	TRBD2	TRBJ2-1	CASTEGLAGSNEQFF	TGCGCCAGCACCGAGGGACTAGCGGGATCCAATGAGCAGTTCTTC
TRBV7-2	many	.	TRBJ2-3	CASSRQQRTDTQYF	TGTGCCAGCAGCCGCCAGCAACGGACAGATACGCAGTATTTT
TRBV5-1	few	TRBD1	TRBJ2-7	CASSRRDSSSYEQYF	TGCGCCAGCAGCCGAAGGGACAGCAGCTCCTACGAGCAGTACTTC
TRBV12-3/TRBV12-4	many	TRBD2	TRBJ2-1	CASTFSGRVYNEQFF	TGTGCCAGCACCTTTAGCGGGAGAGTATACAATGAGCAGTTCTTC
TRBV3-1	many	.	TRBJ2-4	CASSQANGGDEYF	TGTGCCAGCAGCCAAGCTAACGGAGGGGACGAGTACTTC
TRBV19	.	TRBD2	TRBJ2-7	CASSGLAGVMAEQYF	TGTGCCAGTAGTGGTCTAGCGGGAGTTATGGCCGAGCAGTACTTC
TRBV27	few	.	TRBJ2-3	CASRGLDTQYF	TGTGCCAGCAGGGGGTTAGATACGCAGTATTTT
TRBV28	few	.	TRBJ1-1	CASRNPKRNTEAFF	TGTGCCAGCAGGAATCCAAAACGGAACACTGAAGCTTTCTTT
TRBV7-6	few	TRBD1	TRBJ2-1	CASSGYTGQGFNEQFF	TGTGCCAGCAGCGGTTATACGGGACAGGGGTTCAATGAGCAGTTCTTC
TRBV6-1	many	.	TRBJ1-5	CATHSPGQYSNQPQHF	TGTGCCACCCACAGCCCCGGCCAGTATAGCAATCAGCCCCAGCATTTT
TRBV6-2/TRBV6-3	many	.	TRBJ2-1	CASSYPPLGVNEQFF	TGTGCCAGCAGTTACCCCCCGCTAGGTGTGAATGAGCAGTTCTTC
TRBV3-1	many	TRBD2	TRBJ2-5	CASSQDGTSGAETQYF	TGTGCCAGCAGCCAAGATGGTACTAGCGGCGCGGAGACCCAGTACTTC
TRBV6-1	.	.	TRBJ1-4	CASSELGTDGKLFF	TGTGCCAGCAGTGAATTAGGAACGGACGGAAAACTGTTTTTT
TRBV5-1	.	.	TRBJ1-1	CASRGVGQNTEAFF	TGCGCCAGCAGGGGTGTCGGACAGAACACTGAAGCTTTCTTT